Shown below are 8 T cell receptor beta chains from a single sample sequenced in a study of cytomegalovirus exposure and HLA in healthy donors (dated by TCRdb to the late 2010s). Libraries came from the immunoSEQ multiplex PCR assay. A mixture of 60 forward primers for TCR Vbeta segments and 13 reverse primers for TCR Jbeta segments was used in the multiplex PCR. The clones in this table, taken by TCRdb from immuneACCESS, are in-frame only. Not every clone is retained; where verified, under half of the shortfall comes from an unresolved V gene, and the cause of the rest is unknown. The sample records approximately 190,000 clones, approximately 80% of which are singletons. The ten largest account for 13% to 15% of the sample. Sequenced: PBMCs. These receptors all come from a woman aged 25 to 39 in good health and CMV-seropositive.

The chain joins TRBV6-1 to TRBJ2-1; maybe TRBD1 (6 bases). This CDR3 comprises 12 residues. The V end was cut by 3 bases, the J end by 9 bases, with 9 bases between. Germline lookup yields CDR1 MNHNS and CDR2 SASEGT. The CDR3 sequence: CASSEQGSEQFF. As DNA, the CDR3 is TGTGCCAGCAGTGAGCAGGGGAGTGAGCAGTTCTTC.

This clone has at least ten counts. This chain joins TRBV4-1 and TRBJ1-5; D is uncertain. CDR3 length: 17 amino acids. Germline V gives CDR1 MGHRA, CDR2 YSYEKL. Trimming shortened V by 1 base and J by 0 bases, and 13 bases separated the two germline ends. CDR3 coding DNA: TGCGCCAGCAGCCAAGTTGATATGGGCTTTAGCAATCAGCCCCAGCATTTT. Protein sequence: CASSQVDMGFSNQPQHF.

The chain couples TRBV9 to TRBJ2-5, with 12 nucleotides matching TRBD1. The V segment lost 4 bases and the J segment 4 bases; nucleotides outside the gene matches: 11. Germline V gene lookup returns CDR1 SGDLS and CDR2 YYNGEE. The CDR3 loop spans 17 amino acids. CDR3 DNA: TGTGCCAGCAGCCCCGGGGGGGGACAGGGGGCACGAGAGACCCAGTACTTC. It is translated as CASSPGGGQGARETQYF.

The chain combines TRBV30 with TRBJ1-1; unclear D gene. From germline, CDR1 is GTSNPN and CDR2 SVGIG (reference sequence). There are 15 residues in the CDR3. V lost 1 base to trimming and J lost 7 bases, with 19 bases between them. CDR3 amino acids: CAWSEPWRRADEAFF. In DNA, the CDR3 is TGTGCCTGGAGTGAGCCCTGGAGGAGGGCAGATGAAGCTTTCTTT. The full variable domain, rest sourced from reference TRBV30 and TRBJ1-1, is SQTIHQWPATLVQPVGSPLSLECTVEGTSNPNLYWYRQAAGRGLQLLFYSVGIGQISSEVPQNLSASRPQDRQFILSSKKLLLSDSGFYLCAWSEPWRRADEAFFGQGTRLTVV.

This clone appeared a few times. The V gene is TRBV6-6, the J gene TRBJ2-3, with D possibly being TRBD2 (5 bases). This CDR3 is 13 amino acids long. V lost 10 bases to trimming and J lost 2 bases, with 13 bases between them. The germline V gene has CDR1 MNHNY and CDR2 SVGAGI (reference sequence). For the CDR3, the DNA is TGTGCCATTAAACGGGGAATCACAGATACGCAGTATTTT. Protein sequence: CAIKRGITDTQYF.

The DNA of the CDR3 is TGTGCCAGCAGTCTCACAGGGGGCGCCGGCGAGCAGTACTTC. Amino acids: CASSLTGGAGEQYF. This chain joins TRBV28 and TRBJ2-5, with 9 bases lining up with TRBD1. The end of the DNA aligns better with TRBJ2-7, so the J call may be wrong. Germline assignment: CDR1 MDHEN and CDR2 SYDVKM. This CDR3 comprises 14 residues.

The chain carries TRBV29-1 and TRBJ2-7; 9 nucleotides line up with TRBD2. The V segment lost 4 bases and the J segment 1 base; nucleotides outside the gene matches: 2. The CDR3 is 13 amino acids. Germline V gene data show CDR1 as SQVTM and CDR2 as ANQGSEA. This CDR3 reads CSVGLAGSYEQYF. The DNA of the CDR3 is TGCAGCGTTGGTCTAGCGGGATCCTACGAGCAGTACTTC.

This rearrangement joins TRBV4-1 to TRBJ2-2; TRBD2 matches 12 bases. J lost 6 bases, V lost 4 bases, and 6 bases had no gene match. Germline CDR1 and CDR2: MGHRA and YSYEKL. The CDR3 contains 16 residues. Written as DNA, the CDR3 is TGCGCCAGCAGCCCCGGACTAGCGGGGACGGCCGGGGAGCTGTTTTTT. Translated: CASSPGLAGTAGELFF.